The following is a TCR beta chain sequence with its context. Its antigen is unknown. These data are taken from a study of neoadjuvant anti-PD-1 for oral cavity cancer. As for the study in general: Around day 43, patients without progression received a fourth nivolumab dose before surgery.

TCRdb's table, derived via immunoSEQ multiplex PCR, lists solely in-frame clones and lacks some. Seen here are 15,000 or so clones, approximately 60% observed once, and the top ten hold around 3%. Trimming removed 1 base at V and 0 bases at J, with 10 bases between. The CDR3 totals 15 residues. The germline gives CDR1 SGHAT, CDR2 FQNNGV. Study-level results: Each response group had just a few patients in TCR analyses.

The chain uses TRBV11-2 and TRBJ2-7, with D perhaps TRBD2 (6 bases). The sequenced sample was PBMCs, obtained before nivolumab (anti-PD-1) treatment. The receptor was derived from a person aged 35-79 years with oral cavity squamous cell carcinoma. This CDR3 reads CASSLAGGASYEQYF. As DNA, the CDR3 is TGTGCCAGCAGCTTAGCTGGCGGGGCCTCCTACGAGCAGTACTTC. Supplemented by reference TRBV11-2 and TRBJ2-7, the full variable domain reads EAGVAQSPRYKIIEKRQSVAFWCNPISGHATLYWYQQILGQGPKLLIQFQNNGVVDDSQLPKDRFSAERLKGVDSTLKIQPAKLEDSAVYLCASSLAGGASYEQYFGPGTRLTVT.